This entry features one T cell receptor (beta chain) sequence. Its target is unknown. TCRdb used MiXCR to reprocess the reads, holding one entry per CDR3 protein. In the table there are roughly 200,000 distinct CDR3 sequences, around 35% of which are singletons. The germline V gene has CDR1 MNHNS and CDR2 SASEGT. There are 15 residues in the CDR3. Trimming stripped 1 base from V and 0 bases from J, with 7 bases between. These data originate in a study of T cell repertoires in cytomegalovirus infection. The overall study: Based on public TCR beta signatures, there were indications of CMV infection and of a matching HLA type. Overall study results and limits: Across the ex vivo response, the dominant clonotypes were HLA-C-restricted CMV-specific TCR beta clonotypes.

This TCR was sampled from a human donor in good health (CMV status not recorded). Some clones in this sample may be carry-over from other donors' samples. V usage is TRBV6-1 and J usage is TRBJ2-4; D call uncertain. The sample consisted of CD8+ T cells from cultured PBMCs, taken from culture after CMV antigen stimulation. CDR3 amino acids: CASSEGWLAKNIQYF. Here the CDR3 DNA reads TGTGCCAGCAGTGAAGGGTGGCTAGCCAAAAACATTCAGTACTTC.